These T cell receptor beta chains were read from a single sample in a study of cytomegalovirus exposure and HLA in healthy donors. Libraries were prepared by immunoSEQ multiplex PCR; TCRdb keeps only in-frame clonotypes and omits some of them. The sample contains some 130,000 clones, 80% to 90% of which appear only once. Sequencing used PBMCs. The receptors derive from a woman between 40 and 50 years old in good health and CMV-seropositive. The CDR3 runs from the conserved cysteine through the conserved F or W.

>TRBJ2-3|TRBV5-6
CASSLMVAGADTQYF
>TRBJ1-3|TRBV30
CAWSGQGPNTIYF
>TRBJ2-7|TRBV5-5
CASSPPLQGSEQYF
>TRBJ2-7|TRBV15
CATSNRDSRYEQYF
>TRBJ1-2|TRBV28
CASSQRRDSLPVGYTF
>TRBJ2-1|TRBV7-7
CASSVNQGNEQFF
>TRBJ1-5|TRBV30
CAWSEGQAQPQHF
>TRBJ2-3|TRBV7-6
CATNVGGSTDTQYF
>TRBJ1-4|TRBV9
CASSVGDGTGGLANEKLFF
>TRBJ2-5|TRBV4-1
CASSQDGTSGRKSYQETQYF
>TRBJ1-1|TRBV7-9
CSSSLSSGTPFGEAFF
>TRBJ2-7|TRBV14
CASSPTGTNALYF
>TRBJ2-3|TRBV5-6
CASSFTQVVTDTQYF
>TRBJ2-7|TRBV2
CASSYTFDRSYEQYF
>TRBJ1-3|TRBV18
CASSLNGDSHSGNTIYF
>TRBJ2-7|TRBV6-5
CASARGLAYEQYF
>TRBJ1-2|TRBV7-9
CASSPGQGNYGYTF
>TRBJ1-2|TRBV7-9
CASSLVANYGYTF
>TRBJ2-3|TRBV4-3
CASSQAGIAGGSDTQYF
>TRBJ1-2|TRBV20-1
CSAGRGNGYTF
>TRBJ2-3|TRBV27
CASRKLAGGRDTQYF
>TRBJ1-3|TRBV19
CASRGFLGSGNTIYF
>TRBJ1-4|TRBV6-6
CASSYRQTNEKLFF
>TRBJ2-2|TRBV5-8
CASSPILADANTGELFF
>TRBJ2-2|TRBV13
CASSLRAGGIIAGELFF
>TRBJ2-5|TRBV29-1
CSVGGLAETQYF
>TRBJ2-7|TRBV5-6
CASSSPASGDPYEQYF
>TRBJ1-3|TRBV27
CASRPASSGNTIYF
>TRBJ1-1|TRBV9
CASSVGDYTEAFF
>TRBJ2-7|TRBV9
CASRPSGRDEQYF
>TRBJ2-2|TRBV7-2
CASSLDSNTGELFF
>TRBJ2-7|TRBV10-3
CAISAGTGVYEQYF
>TRBJ1-5|TRBV27
CASSYLSNQPQHF
>TRBJ1-1|TRBV27
CASSLRGSTEAFF
>TRBJ2-4|TRBV7-2
CASSLDPGTGIAKNIQYF
>TRBJ2-5|TRBV15
CATSRLAGVSQEQYF
>TRBJ2-6|TRBV4-2
CASSQDGGQEFSGANVLTF
>TRBJ1-5|TRBV5-1
CASSLAGEGNQPQHF
>TRBJ2-7|TRBV5-6
CASSSPPGQGYEQYF
>TRBJ2-1|TRBV7-6
CASSLVASGLDNEQFF
>TRBJ2-1|TRBV27
CASSLSSRYEQFF
>TRBJ1-6|TRBV7-8
CASSLAAGNYNSPLHF
>TRBJ2-1|TRBV2
CAGSRDSGGAHNEQFF
>TRBJ1-4|TRBV19
CATATRVANEKLFF
>TRBJ1-5|TRBV7-8
CASSQTEQGAWGNQPQHF
>TRBJ2-1|TRBV27
CASSFREREPYNEQFF
>TRBJ1-4|TRBV5-1
CASSLGLGAVNEKLFF
>TRBJ1-5|TRBV30
CAWSAGQGSNQPQHF
>TRBJ1-4|TRBV5-6
CASSSQTNEKLFF
>TRBJ1-1|TRBV28
CASSPAGFEAFF
>TRBJ1-3|TRBV5-1
CASSLDRGNTIYF
>TRBJ1-2|TRBV7-8
CASVPQGGPVSYGYTF
>TRBJ2-1|TRBV4-2
CASSQDETGFGEQFF
>TRBJ1-5|TRBV5-1
CASSSYLYQGVSNQPQHF
>TRBJ1-1|TRBV18
CASSLKGTGDTEAFF